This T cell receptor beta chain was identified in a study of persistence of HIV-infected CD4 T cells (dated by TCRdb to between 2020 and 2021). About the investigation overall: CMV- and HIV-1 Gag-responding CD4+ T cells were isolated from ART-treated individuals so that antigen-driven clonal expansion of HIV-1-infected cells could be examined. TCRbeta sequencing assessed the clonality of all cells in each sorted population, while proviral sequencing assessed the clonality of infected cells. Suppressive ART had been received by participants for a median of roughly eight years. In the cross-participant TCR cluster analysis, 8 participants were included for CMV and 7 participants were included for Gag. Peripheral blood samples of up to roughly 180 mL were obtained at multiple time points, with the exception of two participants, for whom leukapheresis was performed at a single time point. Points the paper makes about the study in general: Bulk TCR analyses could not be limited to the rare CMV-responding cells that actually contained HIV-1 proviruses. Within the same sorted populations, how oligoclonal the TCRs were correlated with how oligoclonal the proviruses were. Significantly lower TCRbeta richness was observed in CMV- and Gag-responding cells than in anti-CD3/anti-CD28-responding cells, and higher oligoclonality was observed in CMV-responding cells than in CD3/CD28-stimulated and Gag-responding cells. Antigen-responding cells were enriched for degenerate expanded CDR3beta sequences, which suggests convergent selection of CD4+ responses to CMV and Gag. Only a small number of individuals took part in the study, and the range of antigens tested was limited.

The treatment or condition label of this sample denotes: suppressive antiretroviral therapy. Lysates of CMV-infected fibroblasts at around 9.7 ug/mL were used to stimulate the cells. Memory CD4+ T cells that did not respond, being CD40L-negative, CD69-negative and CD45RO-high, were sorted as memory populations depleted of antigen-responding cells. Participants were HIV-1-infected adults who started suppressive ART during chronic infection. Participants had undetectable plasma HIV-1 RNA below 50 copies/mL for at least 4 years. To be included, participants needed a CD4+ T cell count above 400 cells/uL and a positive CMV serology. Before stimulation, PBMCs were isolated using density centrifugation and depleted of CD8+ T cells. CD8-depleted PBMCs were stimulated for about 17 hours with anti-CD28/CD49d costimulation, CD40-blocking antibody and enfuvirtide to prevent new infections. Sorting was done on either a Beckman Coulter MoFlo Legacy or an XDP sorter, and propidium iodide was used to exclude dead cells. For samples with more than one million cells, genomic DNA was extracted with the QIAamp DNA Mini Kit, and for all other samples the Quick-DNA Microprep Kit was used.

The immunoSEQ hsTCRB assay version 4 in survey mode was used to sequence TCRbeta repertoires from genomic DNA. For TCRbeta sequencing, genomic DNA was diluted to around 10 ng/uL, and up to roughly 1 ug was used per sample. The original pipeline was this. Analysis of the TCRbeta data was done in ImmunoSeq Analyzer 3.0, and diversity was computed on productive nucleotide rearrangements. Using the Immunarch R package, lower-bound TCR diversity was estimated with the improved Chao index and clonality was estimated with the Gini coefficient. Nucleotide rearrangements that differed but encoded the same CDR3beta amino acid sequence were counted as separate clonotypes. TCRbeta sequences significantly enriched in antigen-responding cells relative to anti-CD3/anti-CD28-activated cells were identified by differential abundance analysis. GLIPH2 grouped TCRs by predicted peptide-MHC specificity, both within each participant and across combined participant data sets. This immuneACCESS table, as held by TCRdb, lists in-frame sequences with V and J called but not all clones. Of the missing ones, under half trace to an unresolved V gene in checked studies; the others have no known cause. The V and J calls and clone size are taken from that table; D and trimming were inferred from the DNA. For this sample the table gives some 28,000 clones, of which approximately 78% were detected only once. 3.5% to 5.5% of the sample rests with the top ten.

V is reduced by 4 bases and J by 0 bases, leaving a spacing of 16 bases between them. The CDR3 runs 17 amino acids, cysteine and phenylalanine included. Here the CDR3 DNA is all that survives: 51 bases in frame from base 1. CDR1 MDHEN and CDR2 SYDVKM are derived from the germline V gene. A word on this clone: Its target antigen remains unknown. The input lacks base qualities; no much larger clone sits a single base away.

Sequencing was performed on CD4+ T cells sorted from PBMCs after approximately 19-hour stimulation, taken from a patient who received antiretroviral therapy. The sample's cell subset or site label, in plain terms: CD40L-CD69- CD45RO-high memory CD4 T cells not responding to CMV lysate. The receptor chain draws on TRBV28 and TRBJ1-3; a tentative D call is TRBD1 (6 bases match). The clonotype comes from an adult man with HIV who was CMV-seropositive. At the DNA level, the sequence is TGTGCCAGCAGTTCTCCTGGGGGGCGTATCTCTGGAAACACCATATATTTT. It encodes CASSSPGGRISGNTIYF.